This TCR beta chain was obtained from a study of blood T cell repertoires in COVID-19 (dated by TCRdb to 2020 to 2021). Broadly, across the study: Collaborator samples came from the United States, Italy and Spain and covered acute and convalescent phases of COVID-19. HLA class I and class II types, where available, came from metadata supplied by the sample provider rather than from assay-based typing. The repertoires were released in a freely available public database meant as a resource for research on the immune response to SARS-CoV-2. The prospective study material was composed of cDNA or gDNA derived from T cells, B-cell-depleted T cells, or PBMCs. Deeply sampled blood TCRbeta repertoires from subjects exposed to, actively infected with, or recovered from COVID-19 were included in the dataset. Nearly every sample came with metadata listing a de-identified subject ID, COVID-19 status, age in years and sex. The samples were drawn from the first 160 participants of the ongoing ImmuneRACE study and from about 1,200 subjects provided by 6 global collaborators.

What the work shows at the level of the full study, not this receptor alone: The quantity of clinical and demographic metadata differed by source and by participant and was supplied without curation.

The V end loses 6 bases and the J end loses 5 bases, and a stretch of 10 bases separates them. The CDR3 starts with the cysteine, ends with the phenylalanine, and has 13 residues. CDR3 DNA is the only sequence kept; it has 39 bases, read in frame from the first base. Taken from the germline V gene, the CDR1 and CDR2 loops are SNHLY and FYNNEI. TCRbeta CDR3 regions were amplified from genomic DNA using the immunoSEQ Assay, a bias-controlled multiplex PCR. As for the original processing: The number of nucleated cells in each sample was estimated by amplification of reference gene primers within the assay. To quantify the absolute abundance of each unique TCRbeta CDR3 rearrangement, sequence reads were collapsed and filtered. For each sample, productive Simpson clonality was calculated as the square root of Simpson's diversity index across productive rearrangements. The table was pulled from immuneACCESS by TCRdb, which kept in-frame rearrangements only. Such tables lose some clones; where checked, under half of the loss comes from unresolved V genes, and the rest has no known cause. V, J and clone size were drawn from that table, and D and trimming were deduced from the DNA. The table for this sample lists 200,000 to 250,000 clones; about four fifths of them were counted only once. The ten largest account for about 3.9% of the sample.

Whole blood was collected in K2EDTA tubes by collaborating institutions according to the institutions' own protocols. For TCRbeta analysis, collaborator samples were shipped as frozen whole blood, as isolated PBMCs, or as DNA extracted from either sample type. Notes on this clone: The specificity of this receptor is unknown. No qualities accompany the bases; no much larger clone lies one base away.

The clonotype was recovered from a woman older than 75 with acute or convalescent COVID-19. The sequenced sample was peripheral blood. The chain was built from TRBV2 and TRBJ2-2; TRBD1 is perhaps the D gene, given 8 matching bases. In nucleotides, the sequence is TGTGCCAGCAGACAGGGGGGGACCGGGGAGCTGTTTTTT. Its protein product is CASRQGGTGELFF.